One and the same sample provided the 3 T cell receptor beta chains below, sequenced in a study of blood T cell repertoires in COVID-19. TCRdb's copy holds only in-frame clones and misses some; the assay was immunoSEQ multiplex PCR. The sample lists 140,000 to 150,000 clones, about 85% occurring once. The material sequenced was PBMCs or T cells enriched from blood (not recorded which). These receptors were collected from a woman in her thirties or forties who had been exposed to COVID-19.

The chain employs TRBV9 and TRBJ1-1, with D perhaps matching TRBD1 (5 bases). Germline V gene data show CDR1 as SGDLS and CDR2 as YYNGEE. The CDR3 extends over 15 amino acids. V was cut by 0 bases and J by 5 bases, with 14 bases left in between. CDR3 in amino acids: CASSVAPQGTTEAFF. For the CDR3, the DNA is TGTGCCAGCAGCGTAGCCCCCCAGGGAACAACTGAAGCTTTCTTT.

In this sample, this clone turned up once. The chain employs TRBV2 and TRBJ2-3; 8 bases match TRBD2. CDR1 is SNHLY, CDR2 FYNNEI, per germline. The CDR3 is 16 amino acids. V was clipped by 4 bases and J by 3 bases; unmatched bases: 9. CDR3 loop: CASSGGIGGRTDTQYF. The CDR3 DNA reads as TGTGCCAGCAGTGGGGGTATTGGCGGGAGGACAGATACGCAGTATTTT.

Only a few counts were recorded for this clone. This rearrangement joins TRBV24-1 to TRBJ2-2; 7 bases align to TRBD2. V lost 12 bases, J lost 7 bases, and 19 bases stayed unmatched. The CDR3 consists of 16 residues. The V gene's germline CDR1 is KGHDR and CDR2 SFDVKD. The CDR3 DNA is TGTGCCGCCGCCGGGGGTAGCGGGTCATCCGGCGGGGAGCTGTTTTTT. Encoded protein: CAAAGGSGSSGGELFF.